The entry that follows covers one T cell receptor beta chain sequence. Its antigen is not identified. Germline V gene data show CDR1 as LNHDA and CDR2 as SQIVND (reference sequence). V lost 6 bases and J lost 6; bases outside the gene matches: 14. CDR3 size: 16 residues. The data were taken from a study of T-cell memory formation after mild COVID-19. Study-level points and caveats: Second-wave clones with a day 37 peak had unconfirmed SARS-CoV-2 specificity.

TCRdb passed the 5' RACE reads through MiXCR, listing each CDR3 protein once. The sample shows approximately 300,000 distinct CDR3 sequences, approximately 15% of them seen only once. The sample comprised PBMCs or a T cell subset sorted from them (not recorded which). This TCR came from a young man who had mild COVID-19 (a few samples of this study predate the infection). Cell type and time point are not known. The chain recombines TRBV19 with TRBJ1-1; 9 bases agree with TRBD1. The CDR3 coding sequence is TGTGCCAGTAGGGACAGGGGTTATTTCCCCTCTGCTGAAGCTTTCTTT. Its translation: CASRDRGYFPSAEAFF.